This T cell receptor (beta chain) is drawn from a study of cytomegalovirus exposure and HLA in healthy donors. Across the whole study: Most donors, about 82% of roughly 400 genotyped, fell in the Caucasian-associated ancestry cluster.

Turning to this clone: Its antigen is unknown.

PCR involved 60 Vbeta and 13 Jbeta primers. As originally analysed: Approximately 9.9 million shared chains were among the about 80 million unique TCR beta chains that a later analysis counted. Libraries were prepared by immunoSEQ multiplex PCR; TCRdb keeps only in-frame clonotypes and omits some of them. V, J and clone size derive from that table, while D and trimming were established from the DNA sequence. The profile covers over 90,000 clones, with under 85% appearing a single time and approximately 3.7% taken by the ten largest. Looked up from germline, CDR1 is MNHEY and CDR2 is SVGAGI. Trimming removed 2 bases from V and 3 bases from J, with 10 bases in between. The CDR3 totals 14 residues. Study results and limitations: Using the classifier, cytomegalovirus status was reportedly diagnosed with high specificity and sensitivity. It was only CMV serostatus that was available as immune exposure information.

The chain is built from TRBV6-5 and TRBJ1-2; tentatively, D is TRBD1 (6 bases). Sequenced: PBMCs. This sequence originates from a man aged 50 or older in good health and CMV-seropositive. The CDR3 region is CASSYARGDYGYTF. CDR3 DNA sequence: TGTGCCAGCAGTTACGCCAGGGGCGACTATGGCTACACCTTC.